Included here is one T cell receptor (beta chain) sequence, with context. Time point noted: sample taken at primary tumor resection. The input material, whole RNA from tumor, nontumor lung or frozen PBMC, was sequenced unsorted. These data originate in a study of spatial heterogeneity in lung cancer. About the study: Beta-chain sequences were consistently detected more often than alpha-chain sequences.

With V trimmed by 6 bases and J by 5 bases, 8 bases remained unmatched. The CDR3 sequence is 13 residues long. Germline V gives CDR1 DFQATT, CDR2 SNEGSKA (reference sequence). TCRdb analysed the 5' RACE reads with MiXCR anew, one entry per CDR3 protein. The sample records tens of thousands of distinct CDR3 sequences, around 13% being singletons. The sample was PBMCs, taken at surgery. The rearrangement links TRBV20-1 to TRBJ2-7, with 9 positions matching TRBD1. This TCR derives from a male donor with early-stage non-small cell lung cancer. The CDR3 reads CSAIGTGNDEQYF. CDR3 coding DNA: TGCAGTGCCATTGGGACAGGGAACGACGAGCAGTACTTC.